The 19 T cell receptor beta chains below all came from one sample that was sequenced in a study of blood T cell repertoires in COVID-19 (dated by TCRdb to the early 2020s). Libraries came from the immunoSEQ multiplex PCR assay. Entries here come from immuneACCESS through TCRdb and include only in-frame sequences with V and J called. Some clones fail to appear in such tables; in the studies checked, an unresolved V gene covers under half of the shortfall, and the cause of the remainder is unknown. The sample has 300,000 to 400,000 clones on record, about 88% of them singletons. The ten top clones hold more than 1% of the sample. The sequencing sample was made of PBMCs or T cells enriched from blood (not recorded which). The receptor source for this set is a woman younger than 30 who had recovered from COVID-19.

The chain uses TRBV7-2 and TRBJ2-4, with D tentatively TRBD2 (6 bases). The CDR3 spans 15 residues. Trimming removed 5 bases at V and 0 bases at J, with 11 bases between. Germline V gives CDR1 SGHTA, CDR2 FQGNSA. CDR3 amino acids: CASSPTSLAKNIQYF. The CDR3 DNA follows: TGTGCCAGCAGCCCGACTAGTCTAGCCAAAAACATTCAGTACTTC. Full variable domain (outside the CDR3, taken from reference TRBV7-2 and TRBJ2-4): GAGVSQSPSNKVTEKGKDVELRCDPISGHTALYWYRQSLGQGLEFLIYFQGNSAPDKSGLPSDRFSAERTGGSVSTLTIQRTQQEDSAVYLCASSPTSLAKNIQYFGAGTRLSVL.

The chain employs TRBV30 and TRBJ2-7; 7 bases match TRBD1. The CDR3 contains 14 residues. Germline trimming cut 4 bases from V and 3 bases from J; bases unmatched to any gene: 9. The germline V gene encodes CDR1 GTSNPN and CDR2 SVGIG (reference sequence). DNA of the CDR3: TGTGCCTGGATCAGTAAGGACAGGTACTACGAGCAGTACTTC. Protein sequence: CAWISKDRYYEQYF.

The V and J genes are TRBV6-6 and TRBJ1-4, with TRBD1 identical over 8 bases. J lost 8 bases, V lost 2 bases, and 4 bases had no gene match. This CDR3 region has 14 residues. Per germline, CDR1 MNHNY and CDR2 SVGAGI (reference sequence). Here the CDR3 reads CASSYQGAGEKLFF. As DNA, the CDR3 is TGTGCCAGCAGTTACCAGGGGGCTGGGGAAAAACTGTTTTTT.

The rearrangement links TRBV5-1 to TRBJ1-1; D is uncertain. V lost 3 bases and J 4 bases, leaving 16 bases between the germline ends. The germline gives CDR1 SGHRS, CDR2 YFSETQ. The CDR3 is 15 residues long. CDR3 region: CASSSSVAKSTEAFF. DNA of the CDR3: TGCGCCAGCAGCTCGAGCGTGGCGAAGAGCACTGAAGCTTTCTTT.

This rearrangement joins TRBV5-4 to TRBJ2-1, with D unresolved. Germline lookup yields CDR1 SGHNT and CDR2 YYREEE (reference sequence). This CDR3 region has 14 residues. V lost 7 bases to trimming and J lost 8 bases, with 19 bases between them. The CDR3 DNA reads as TGTGCCAGCGGGTCTGTGGTCGAGGCGGATGAGCAGTTCTTC. Translating it yields CASGSVVEADEQFF.

Only one count was recorded for this clone. This chain joins TRBV10-3 and TRBJ1-1; possibly TRBD1 for D (5 bases). V was shortened by 7 bases and J by 3 bases, with 15 bases between the two germline ends. The CDR3 consists of 14 residues. CDR1 is ENHRY, CDR2 SYGVKD, per germline. As DNA, the CDR3 is TGTGCCATCACCAGGCGTCAGGGCGACACTGAAGCTTTCTTT. Protein sequence: CAITRRQGDTEAFF.

This chain links TRBV27 with TRBJ1-5, with 12 bases lining up with TRBD1. V lost 0 bases to trimming and J lost 7 bases; unmatched junction nucleotides: 4. Germline CDR1 MNHEY, CDR2 SMNVEV (reference sequence). This CDR3 is built from 16 residues. The chain's CDR3 is CASSLSGTGGRQPQHF. Here the CDR3 DNA reads TGTGCCAGCAGTTTATCGGGGACAGGGGGCAGACAGCCCCAGCATTTT.

CDR3 DNA: TGTGCCAGCAGTCCTACAGGGAGAGAGACCCAGTACTTC. Translating it yields CASSPTGRETQYF. This chain uses TRBV6-5 with TRBJ2-5; the D gene is possibly TRBD1 (6 bases). Between the trimmed V and J ends, which lost 5 bases and 4 bases, there was a span of 11 bases. This CDR3 is 13 amino acids long. From germline, CDR1 is MNHEY and CDR2 SVGAGI.

V gene TRBV5-1 combines with J gene TRBJ1-1; 7 bases agree with TRBD1. The CDR3 loop spans 17 amino acids. Germline loops: CDR1 SGHRS, CDR2 YFSETQ. Trimming took 4 bases from V and 1 from J; bases not matched to a gene: 13. CDR3 coding DNA: TGCGCCAGCAGCCCCGGGACAGCCTATTGGCCGAACACTGAAGCTTTCTTT. Translation gives CASSPGTAYWPNTEAFF.

The chain couples TRBV6-4 to TRBJ2-1, with 10 bases fitting TRBD1. The CDR3 sequence is 16 residues long. The germline V gene has CDR1 MRHNA and CDR2 SNTAGT. The J segment lost 4 bases and the V segment lost 6 bases, leaving 9 bases of the junction unmatched. CDR3 DNA: TGTGCCAGCAGCGGCACGGGGACAGGGGATTACAATGAGCAGTTCTTC. Its protein product is CASSGTGTGDYNEQFF.

The chain uses TRBV30 and TRBJ1-1; maybe TRBD1 (5 bases). The V gene's germline CDR1 is GTSNPN and CDR2 SVGIG (reference sequence). The CDR3 totals 13 residues. Trimming pared 5 bases from V and 1 base from J, leaving 11 bases between. CDR3 DNA sequence: TGTGCCTGGGACTTGACAGCGAACACTGAAGCTTTCTTT. Translating gives CAWDLTANTEAFF.

This clone came up once. CDR3 sequence: CASSVYVGGNEQFF. The CDR3 coding sequence is TGTGCCAGCAGCGTATACGTGGGGGGAAATGAGCAGTTCTTC. The chain has TRBV9 and TRBJ2-1; D possibly corresponds to TRBD2 (6 bases). Germline CDR1 reads SGDLS; CDR2 reads YYNGEE. V was cut by 1 base and J by 7 bases, with 12 bases left in between. The CDR3 extends over 14 amino acids.

The chain uses TRBV30 and TRBJ2-7; tentatively, D is TRBD1 (6 bases). CDR1 is GTSNPN and CDR2 is SVGIG in the germline V gene (reference sequence). There are 11 residues in the CDR3. V was trimmed by 2 bases and J by 5 bases, leaving 7 bases between them. CDR3 sequence: CAWSNRDEQYF. DNA for the CDR3: TGTGCCTGGAGTAACAGGGACGAGCAGTACTTC. The variable domain in full, with the rest retrieved from reference TRBV30 and TRBJ2-7, is SQTIHQWPATLVQPVGSPLSLECTVEGTSNPNLYWYRQAAGRGLQLLFYSVGIGQISSEVPQNLSASRPQDRQFILSSKKLLLSDSGFYLCAWSNRDEQYFGPGTRLTVT.

V gene TRBV7-9 combines with J gene TRBJ1-2; D not certain. V was trimmed by 5 bases and J by 3 bases, leaving 7 bases between them. From germline, CDR1 is SEHNR and CDR2 FQNEAQ (reference sequence). The CDR3 is 12 amino acids. The chain's CDR3 is CASSLQDYGYTF. In DNA, the CDR3 is TGTGCCAGCAGCCTCCAGGACTATGGCTACACCTTC.

This clone has just a few counts. The CDR3: CASSFPDRRTYEQYF. In nucleotides, the CDR3 is TGTGCCAGCAGCTTCCCGGACAGACGTACCTACGAGCAGTACTTC. The chain combines TRBV7-9 with TRBJ2-7; TRBD1 might be the D (6 bases). Germline V lookup: CDR1 SEHNR, CDR2 FQNEAQ (reference sequence). The CDR3 consists of 15 residues. Trimming took 3 bases from V and 2 from J, leaving 14 bases between them.

CDR3 sequence: CASSQVGGGFYNEQFF. CDR3 nucleotide sequence: TGTGCCAGCAGCCAAGTTGGGGGAGGGTTCTACAATGAGCAGTTCTTC. This chain joins TRBV3-1 (or the pseudogene TRBV3-2) and TRBJ2-1; TRBD2 matches 7 bases. CDR1 is LGHDT, CDR2 YNNKEL, per germline (reference sequence). The CDR3 contains 16 residues. V shed 1 base, J shed 3 bases, and the junction held 6 bases outside the gene matches.

This clone was seen a few times. The chain links TRBV9 to TRBJ1-1; perhaps TRBD1 as D (6 bases). CDR1 is SGDLS, CDR2 YYNGEE, per germline. The CDR3 is made up of 15 amino acids. The V gene lost 3 bases and the J gene lost 4 bases, with 16 bases spanning the gap. CDR3 nucleotides: TGTGCCAGCAGCGAGGGACAAAAATCGACCACTGAAGCTTTCTTT. It is translated as CASSEGQKSTTEAFF.

This clone is a singleton in its sample. The chain couples TRBV6-5 to TRBJ2-7, with 7 positions matching TRBD2. Germline V gene sequence: CDR1 MNHEY, CDR2 SVGAGI. Unmatched junction bases numbered 11, after V lost 8 bases and J lost 1 base. This CDR3 has 15 amino acids. CDR3 coding DNA: TGTGCCAGCGCGAATGGTGGGACTATATCCTACGAGCAGTACTTC. Protein sequence: CASANGGTISYEQYF.

The chain joins TRBV2 to TRBJ2-3; the D gene is possibly TRBD1 (6 bases). V was pared by 7 bases and J by 2 bases, with 16 bases between. The CDR3 covers 15 residues. The germline V gene has CDR1 SNHLY and CDR2 FYNNEI. In DNA form, the CDR3 reads TGTGCCAGCACCCGAAGGGACACCTACACAGATACGCAGTATTTT. Amino acid sequence: CASTRRDTYTDTQYF.